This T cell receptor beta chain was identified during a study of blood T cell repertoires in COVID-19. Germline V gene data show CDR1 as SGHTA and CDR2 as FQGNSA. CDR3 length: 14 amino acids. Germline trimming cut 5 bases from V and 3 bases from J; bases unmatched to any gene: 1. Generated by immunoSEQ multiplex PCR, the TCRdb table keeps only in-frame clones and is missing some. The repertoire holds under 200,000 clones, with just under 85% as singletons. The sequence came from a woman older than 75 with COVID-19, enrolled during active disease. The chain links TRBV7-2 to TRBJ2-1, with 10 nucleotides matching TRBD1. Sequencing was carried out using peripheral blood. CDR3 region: CASSRTGGYNEQFF. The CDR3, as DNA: TGTGCCAGCAGCCGGACAGGGGGCTACAATGAGCAGTTCTTC.